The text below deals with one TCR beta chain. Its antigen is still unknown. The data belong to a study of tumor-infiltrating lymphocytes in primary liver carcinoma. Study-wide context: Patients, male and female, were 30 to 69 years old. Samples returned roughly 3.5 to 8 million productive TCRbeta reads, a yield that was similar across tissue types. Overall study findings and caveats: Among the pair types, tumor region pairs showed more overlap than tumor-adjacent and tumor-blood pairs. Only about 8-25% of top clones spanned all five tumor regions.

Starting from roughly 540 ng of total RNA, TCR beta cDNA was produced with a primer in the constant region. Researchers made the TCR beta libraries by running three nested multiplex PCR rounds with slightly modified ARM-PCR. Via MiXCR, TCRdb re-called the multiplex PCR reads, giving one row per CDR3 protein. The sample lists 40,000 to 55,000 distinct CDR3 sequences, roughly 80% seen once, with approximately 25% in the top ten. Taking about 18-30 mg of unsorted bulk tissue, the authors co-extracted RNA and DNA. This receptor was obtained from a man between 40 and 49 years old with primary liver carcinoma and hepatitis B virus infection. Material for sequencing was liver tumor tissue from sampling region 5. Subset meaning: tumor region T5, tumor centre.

The CDR3 nucleotides are TGTGCCAGCAGCTACCGGGGGCGGGCCTACGAGCAGTTCTTC. This encodes CASSYRGRAYEQFF. The genes are TRBV5-6 and TRBJ2-1, with D possibly being TRBD1 or TRBD2 (6 bases each). This CDR3 is 14 amino acids long. Germline assignment: CDR1 SGHDT and CDR2 YYEEEE. V lost 3 bases, J lost 10 bases, and 17 bases lay in between.